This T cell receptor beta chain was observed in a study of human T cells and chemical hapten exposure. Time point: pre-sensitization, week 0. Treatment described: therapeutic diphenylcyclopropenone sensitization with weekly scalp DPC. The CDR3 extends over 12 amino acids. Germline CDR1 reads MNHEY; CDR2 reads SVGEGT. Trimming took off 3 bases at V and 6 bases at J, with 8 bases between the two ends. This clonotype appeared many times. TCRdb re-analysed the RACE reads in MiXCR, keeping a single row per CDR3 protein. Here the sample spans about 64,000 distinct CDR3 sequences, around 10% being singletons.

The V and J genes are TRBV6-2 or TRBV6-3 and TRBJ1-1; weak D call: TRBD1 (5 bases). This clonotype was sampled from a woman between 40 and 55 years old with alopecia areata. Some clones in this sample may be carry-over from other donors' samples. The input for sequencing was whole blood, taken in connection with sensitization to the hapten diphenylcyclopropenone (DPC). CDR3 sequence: CASSYGGPEAFF. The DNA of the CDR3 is TGTGCCAGCAGTTATGGGGGACCTGAAGCTTTCTTT.